This TCR beta chain was sequenced during a study of blood T cell repertoires in COVID-19. Authors' processing steps: Estimates of nucleated cell counts were drawn from the amplification of reference gene primers. The method was immunoSEQ multiplex PCR; TCRdb's version includes in-frame clones alone and lacks a portion of them. V and J calls and clone size are copied from that table; D and trimming were computed from the DNA. Of 200,000 to 300,000 clones in the sample, over 80% are singletons; the top ten hold around 25%. CDR3 size: 13 residues. Germline loops: CDR1 MNHEY, CDR2 SVGAGI. V shed 2 bases and J shed 6 bases, with 11 bases lying between them.

The V and J genes are TRBV6-5 and TRBJ2-7; D remains unclear. Material for sequencing was peripheral blood. The clonotype comes from a man aged 35 to 55 with acute or convalescent COVID-19. CDR3 loop: CASSYVQSVEQYF. The CDR3 DNA is TGTGCCAGCAGTTACGTCCAGTCTGTCGAGCAGTACTTC.